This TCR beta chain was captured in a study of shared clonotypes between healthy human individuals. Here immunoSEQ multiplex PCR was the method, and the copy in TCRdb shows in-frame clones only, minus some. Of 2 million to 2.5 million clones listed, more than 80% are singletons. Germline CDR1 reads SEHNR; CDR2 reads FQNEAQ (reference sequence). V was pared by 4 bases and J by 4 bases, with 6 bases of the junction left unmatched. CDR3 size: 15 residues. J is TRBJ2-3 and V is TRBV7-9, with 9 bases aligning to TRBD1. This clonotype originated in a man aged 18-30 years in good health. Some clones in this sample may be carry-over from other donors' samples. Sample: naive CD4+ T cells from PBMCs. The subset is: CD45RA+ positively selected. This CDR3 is CASSSGQGHADTQYF. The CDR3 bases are TGTGCCAGCAGCTCAGGACAGGGGCACGCAGATACGCAGTATTTT.